A selection of T cell receptor beta chains follows, all from one sample in a study of blood T cells in healthy people across ages. TCRdb redid the calling of the 5' RACE reads with MiXCR, one entry per CDR3 protein. This sample has under 2,000,000 distinct CDR3 sequences, with 40% to 55% found just once. The sample taken for sequencing was blood. These TCRs come from a woman in her forties in good health. The CDR3 runs from the conserved cysteine through the conserved F or W. A D gene is named only where the DNA matches it firmly. Size tells how often a clone was seen (once, few, many) or the class of an expanded clone, and some rows leave it out.

v_gene: TRBV2
abundance: .
d_gene: .
j_gene: TRBJ2-1
CDR3aa: CASIHLNGAGQETQFF
CDR3nt: TGTGCCAGCATTCACCTGAATGGGGCGGGGCAAGAGACCCAGTTCTTC

v_gene: TRBV7-8
abundance: .
d_gene: .
j_gene: TRBJ2-7
CDR3aa: CASSLAQASSYEQYF
CDR3nt: TGTGCCAGCAGCTTAGCGCAGGCTAGCTCCTACGAGCAGTACTTC

v_gene: TRBV20-1
abundance: .
d_gene: .
j_gene: TRBJ2-7
CDR3aa: CSASLVGGPGEQYF
CDR3nt: TGCAGTGCTAGCTTAGTGGGGGGCCCAGGGGAGCAGTACTTC

v_gene: TRBV5-6
abundance: .
d_gene: TRBD1
j_gene: TRBJ2-2
CDR3aa: CASSSDRVVTGELFF
CDR3nt: TGTGCCAGCAGCTCCGACAGGGTCGTAACCGGGGAGCTGTTTTTT

v_gene: TRBV5-1
abundance: few
d_gene: TRBD2
j_gene: TRBJ2-5
CDR3aa: CASSFGLAASPNQETQYF
CDR3nt: TGCGCCAGCAGTTTTGGACTAGCGGCCTCCCCAAACCAAGAGACCCAGTACTTC

v_gene: TRBV6-1
abundance: once
d_gene: .
j_gene: TRBJ1-6
CDR3aa: CASSEEGGRNSPLHF
CDR3nt: TGTGCCAGCAGTGAAGAGGGGGGTCGTAATTCACCCCTCCACTTT

v_gene: TRBV10-3
abundance: once
d_gene: .
j_gene: TRBJ1-2
CDR3aa: CAISETREGEYGYTF
CDR3nt: TGTGCCATCAGTGAGACAAGGGAAGGAGAGTATGGCTACACCTTC

v_gene: TRBV24-1
abundance: .
d_gene: TRBD1
j_gene: TRBJ2-7
CDR3aa: CATSDPTVLTGGSYNEQYF
CDR3nt: TGTGCCACCAGTGATCCCACCGTCTTGACAGGGGGCTCCTACAATGAGCAGTACTTC

v_gene: TRBV27
abundance: many
d_gene: .
j_gene: TRBJ2-7
CDR3aa: CASSLGLTYEQYF
CDR3nt: TGTGCCAGCAGCTTAGGCCTTACGTACGAGCAGTACTTC

v_gene: TRBV12-3/TRBV12-4
abundance: few
d_gene: .
j_gene: TRBJ2-3
CDR3aa: CASSLPGLGFEWTQYF
CDR3nt: TGTGCCAGCAGTTTACCGGGTCTTGGGTTCGAGTGGACGCAGTATTTT

v_gene: TRBV12-3/TRBV12-4
abundance: .
d_gene: .
j_gene: TRBJ1-2
CDR3aa: CASSFRDSGGYTF
CDR3nt: TGTGCCAGCAGTTTCAGGGATTCGGGGGGCTACACCTTC

v_gene: TRBV5-1
abundance: .
d_gene: TRBD1
j_gene: TRBJ2-4
CDR3aa: CASSYDRGGNIQYF
CDR3nt: TGCGCCAGCAGCTACGACAGGGGGGGAAACATTCAGTACTTC

v_gene: TRBV12-1
abundance: .
d_gene: .
j_gene: TRBJ2-5
CDR3aa: CASSSSLTHKTQYF
CDR3nt: TGTGCCAGCAGCTCTTCCCTGACCCATAAGACCCAGTACTTC

v_gene: TRBV3-1
abundance: .
d_gene: TRBD2
j_gene: TRBJ2-1
CDR3aa: CASSQEWASGGNEQFF
CDR3nt: TGTGCCAGCAGCCAAGAGTGGGCTAGCGGGGGGAATGAGCAGTTCTTC

v_gene: TRBV20-1
abundance: once
d_gene: .
j_gene: TRBJ2-1
CDR3aa: CSARDQTGDLRNEQFF
CDR3nt: TGCAGTGCTAGAGATCAGACGGGGGACCTTCGGAATGAGCAGTTCTTC

v_gene: TRBV5-1
abundance: .
d_gene: TRBD1
j_gene: TRBJ1-2
CDR3aa: CASSRDSSRIIPYGYTF
CDR3nt: TGCGCCAGCAGCCGGGACAGCTCCCGGATTATCCCCTATGGCTACACCTTC

v_gene: TRBV25-1
abundance: .
d_gene: .
j_gene: TRBJ2-2
CDR3aa: CASSPHEAGNTGELFF
CDR3nt: TGTGCCAGCAGTCCACACGAGGCGGGGAACACCGGGGAGCTGTTTTTT

v_gene: TRBV20-1
abundance: .
d_gene: TRBD1
j_gene: TRBJ1-2
CDR3aa: CSAQDRGVGYGYTF
CDR3nt: TGCAGTGCACAGGACAGGGGGGTCGGATATGGCTACACCTTC

v_gene: TRBV2
abundance: .
d_gene: .
j_gene: TRBJ2-3
CDR3aa: CASSERSTDTQYF
CDR3nt: TGTGCCAGCAGTGAACGGAGCACAGATACGCAGTATTTT

v_gene: TRBV7-2
abundance: once
d_gene: .
j_gene: TRBJ2-5
CDR3aa: CASIPRQGQETQYF
CDR3nt: TGTGCCAGCATCCCCAGGCAGGGGCAAGAGACCCAGTACTTC

v_gene: TRBV15
abundance: .
d_gene: .
j_gene: TRBJ2-3
CDR3aa: CAATPSGQLTDTQYF
CDR3nt: TGTGCCGCCACCCCGTCAGGACAGTTGACAGATACGCAGTATTTT

v_gene: TRBV7-2
abundance: .
d_gene: TRBD2
j_gene: TRBJ2-5
CDR3aa: CASSLAPPAGEETQYF
CDR3nt: TGTGCCAGCAGCTTAGCTCCGCCAGCGGGGGAAGAGACCCAGTACTTC

v_gene: TRBV6-6
abundance: .
d_gene: TRBD1
j_gene: TRBJ2-1
CDR3aa: CASSQTGRKVNEQFF
CDR3nt: TGTGCCAGCAGCCAGACAGGGCGTAAAGTCAATGAGCAGTTCTTC

v_gene: TRBV7-9
abundance: .
d_gene: TRBD1
j_gene: TRBJ1-4
CDR3aa: CASSPGTGIPNEKLFF
CDR3nt: TGTGCCAGCAGCCCCGGGACAGGGATACCTAATGAAAAACTGTTTTTT

v_gene: TRBV4-2
abundance: .
d_gene: .
j_gene: TRBJ2-7
CDR3aa: CASSQDAGTPSYEQYF
CDR3nt: TGTGCCAGCAGCCAAGATGCAGGTACCCCCTCCTACGAGCAGTACTTC

v_gene: TRBV18
abundance: .
d_gene: .
j_gene: TRBJ1-2
CDR3aa: CASSPSRGKDYGYTF
CDR3nt: TGTGCCAGCTCACCATCCCGGGGGAAGGACTATGGCTACACCTTC

v_gene: TRBV28
abundance: .
d_gene: .
j_gene: TRBJ2-7
CDR3aa: CASRAITRGDGYEQYF
CDR3nt: TGTGCCAGCAGAGCTATAACCAGGGGCGATGGATACGAGCAGTACTTC

v_gene: TRBV7-2
abundance: few
d_gene: .
j_gene: TRBJ2-3
CDR3aa: CASSATPDRVTDTQYF
CDR3nt: TGTGCCAGCAGCGCAACACCGGACAGAGTCACAGATACGCAGTATTTT

v_gene: TRBV6-1
abundance: .
d_gene: .
j_gene: TRBJ2-7
CDR3aa: CASSDDWGRSEQYF
CDR3nt: TGTGCCAGCAGTGATGATTGGGGAAGAAGCGAGCAGTACTTC

v_gene: TRBV10-3
abundance: .
d_gene: TRBD2
j_gene: TRBJ2-1
CDR3aa: CAISELGLVSDEQFF
CDR3nt: TGTGCCATCAGTGAGCTTGGACTAGTCAGCGATGAGCAGTTCTTC

v_gene: TRBV25-1
abundance: .
d_gene: .
j_gene: TRBJ1-2
CDR3aa: CASSAEGGGSYGYTF
CDR3nt: TGTGCCAGCAGTGCCGAGGGGGGGGGTAGTTATGGCTACACCTTC

v_gene: TRBV12-3/TRBV12-4
abundance: .
d_gene: TRBD2
j_gene: TRBJ2-1
CDR3aa: CASSGGGTNSASYNEQFF
CDR3nt: TGTGCCAGCAGTGGGGGGGGGACCAATTCCGCGTCCTACAATGAGCAGTTCTTC

v_gene: TRBV7-9
abundance: .
d_gene: TRBD1
j_gene: TRBJ2-1
CDR3aa: CASSFHTGGDGQFF
CDR3nt: TGTGCCAGCAGCTTCCACACAGGGGGCGATGGGCAGTTCTTC

v_gene: TRBV27
abundance: .
d_gene: .
j_gene: TRBJ2-6
CDR3aa: CASSSPGTLSSGANVLTF
CDR3nt: TGTGCCAGCAGTTCCCCCGGGACTCTAAGCTCTGGGGCCAACGTCCTGACTTTC

v_gene: TRBV7-2
abundance: few
d_gene: TRBD1
j_gene: TRBJ2-1
CDR3aa: CASSSDREEQFF
CDR3nt: TGTGCCAGCAGCTCGGACAGGGAGGAGCAGTTCTTC

v_gene: TRBV6-1
abundance: .
d_gene: .
j_gene: TRBJ2-7
CDR3aa: CASSEFIAGEQYF
CDR3nt: TGTGCCAGCAGTGAATTTATCGCCGGTGAGCAGTACTTC

v_gene: TRBV3-1
abundance: .
d_gene: .
j_gene: TRBJ1-2
CDR3aa: CPSRGNGRTSYGYTF
CDR3nt: TGTCCCAGCAGAGGGAACGGCCGGACGTCCTATGGCTACACCTTC

v_gene: TRBV7-9
abundance: .
d_gene: .
j_gene: TRBJ2-3
CDR3aa: CASRHGTSTDTQYF
CDR3nt: TGTGCCAGCAGACATGGGACTAGCACAGATACGCAGTATTTT